This T cell receptor beta chain stems from a study of TIL therapy for anti-PD-1-resistant metastatic lung cancer. Study details: Half of patients were current or former smokers.

The time point was: pre-treatment sample, taken before nivolumab and TIL therapy. Enrollment ran from October 2017 to early 2020. V lost 6 bases and J 5 bases, leaving 16 bases between the germline ends. Germline CDR1 reads MNHEY; CDR2 reads SVGAGI. CDR3 size: 15 residues. The immunoSEQ assay was v3. The assay was immunoSEQ multiplex PCR, and TCRdb's table has in-frame clones only and misses some. The sample holds about 60,000 clones, around 69% seen once. The J gene is TRBJ2-2, the V gene TRBV6-5, with D maybe TRBD2 (6 bases). Sequencing was performed on blood, taken at baseline. This sequence was found in a person between 25 and 80 years old with non-small cell lung cancer. CDR3 amino acids: CASRSGGKGTGELFF. In nucleotides, the CDR3 is TGTGCCAGCAGATCCGGGGGAAAGGGGACCGGGGAGCTGTTTTTT.